This entry lists 22 T cell receptor beta chains sequenced from one sample in a study of T cells in Graves' hyperthyroidism and ophthalmopathy. Authors of the study amplified TCR beta CDR3 regions from RNA transcripts. During a first-round RT-PCR of the TCR CDR3, the HTBI primer set was used. In TCRdb, the multiplex PCR reads were re-called with MiXCR into one record per CDR3 protein. The sample lists 370,000 or so distinct CDR3 sequences; 25% were seen once. Sequencing was done on a sample of blood. Receptors originate from a middle-aged man with Graves' hyperthyroidism.

In this sample, this clonotype turned up a few times. J is TRBJ1-5 and V is TRBV28; TRBD1 aligns across 9 bases. Germline CDR1 and CDR2: MDHEN and SYDVKM. CDR3 length: 15 residues. V shed 4 bases, J shed 4 bases, and the junction held 5 bases outside the gene matches. As DNA, the CDR3 is TGTGCCAGCAGTTACCTACAGGGGGCAAATCAGCCCCAGCATTTT. Amino acids: CASSYLQGANQPQHF.

This clonotype showed up just a few times. The CDR3 sequence is CASRSGDYEQYF. DNA for the CDR3: TGTGCCAGTAGGAGCGGGGACTACGAGCAGTACTTC. V is TRBV19 and J is TRBJ2-7; TRBD2 matches 7 bases. Per the germline V gene, CDR1 is LNHDA and CDR2 is SQIVND (reference sequence). After removal of 6 bases from V and 3 bases from J, the junction contained 2 bases not matched to a gene. CDR3 length equals 12 residues.

The rearrangement joins TRBV29-1 to TRBJ2-1, with 9 bases identical to TRBD2. The J segment lost 2 bases and the V segment lost 4 bases, leaving 3 bases of the junction unmatched. Germline V gene data show CDR1 as SQVTM and CDR2 as ANQGSEA. The CDR3 length is 14 residues. The CDR3 loop reads CSVVLAGPYNEQFF. The CDR3 DNA is TGCAGCGTTGTGCTAGCGGGACCCTACAATGAGCAGTTCTTC.

This clonotype was observed at least ten times. The CDR3 region is CASSLGTENTEAFF. The CDR3 DNA follows: TGCGCCAGCAGCTTAGGTACAGAGAACACTGAAGCTTTCTTT. This chain uses TRBV5-1 with TRBJ1-1; D is undetermined. V was shortened by 2 bases and J by 1 base, with 9 bases between the two germline ends. The CDR3 consists of 14 residues. Germline values: CDR1 SGHRS, CDR2 YFSETQ.

V and J are TRBV28 and TRBJ2-4, with D tentatively TRBD2 (5 bases). The CDR3 has 15 amino acids. CDR1 is MDHEN, CDR2 SYDVKM, per germline. Trimming left V 5 bases short and J 0 bases short, with 11 bases between. The DNA of the CDR3 is TGTGCCAGCAGTCCCACGGGGATAGCCAAAAACATTCAGTACTTC. Translating it yields CASSPTGIAKNIQYF.

The chain carries TRBV29-1 and TRBJ1-5; D is undetermined. Deletions cut 6 bases from V and 7 bases from J, with 13 bases between. The CDR3 extends over 12 amino acids. The germline CDR1 and CDR2 sequences are SQVTM and ANQGSEA. The CDR3 DNA reads as TGCAGCGTGAGTCGGACGGGGCAGCCCCAGCATTTT. It translates to CSVSRTGQPQHF.

There are many counts of this clonotype. The V and J genes are TRBV7-2 and TRBJ1-1; TRBD1 might be the D (6 bases). CDR1 is SGHTA and CDR2 is FQGNSA in the germline V gene. Trimming removed 5 bases at V and 3 bases at J, with 19 bases between. This CDR3 spans 16 amino acids. DNA of the CDR3: TGTGCCAGCAGCACCACCGGGACAAATCCTCACACTGAAGCTTTCTTT. This sequence encodes CASSTTGTNPHTEAFF.

This clonotype was detected only a few times. This CDR3 reads CASSPPEGHEQFF. The CDR3 DNA sequence: TGTGCCAGCAGCCCACCCGAGGGGCATGAGCAGTTCTTC. The chain couples TRBV9 to TRBJ2-1; perhaps D is TRBD1 or TRBD2 (5 bases each). Trimming removed 4 bases from V and 8 bases from J, with 13 bases in between. CDR1 is SGDLS and CDR2 is YYNGEE in the germline V gene. The CDR3 extends over 13 amino acids.

The genes are TRBV9 and TRBJ1-2, with D hard to call. The germline V gene encodes CDR1 SGDLS and CDR2 YYNGEE. The CDR3 has 15 amino acids. V gave up 0 bases and J gave up 6 bases, with 15 bases separating them. The CDR3 is CASSVEGLIMDGYTF. CDR3 nucleotides: TGTGCCAGCAGCGTAGAGGGCCTCATCATGGATGGCTACACCTTC.

This chain joins TRBV12-5 and TRBJ2-1, with 11 positions matching TRBD2. This CDR3 has 15 amino acids. The V segment lost 6 bases and the J segment 6 bases; nucleotides outside the gene matches: 7. From germline, CDR1 is LGHNT and CDR2 FRNRAP. The CDR3 protein is CASGTGLAEGNEQFF. The CDR3, as DNA: TGTGCTAGTGGCACGGGACTAGCGGAGGGCAATGAGCAGTTCTTC.

The rearrangement uses TRBV5-1 and TRBJ2-2, with D possibly matching TRBD1 (6 bases). With 0 bases removed from V and 5 bases from J, the gap between germline ends came to 17 bases. The CDR3 runs 17 residues. Per the germline V gene, CDR1 is SGHRS and CDR2 is YFSETQ. CDR3 in DNA: TGCGCCAGCAGCTTGGAAGCCGGACAGATAGGGACCGGGGAGCTGTTTTTT. Translating it yields CASSLEAGQIGTGELFF.

V gene TRBV29-1 combines with J gene TRBJ2-1; D is unresolved. This CDR3 has 11 residues. Per germline, CDR1 SQVTM and CDR2 ANQGSEA. V gave up 7 bases and J gave up 5 bases, with 9 bases separating them. The CDR3 DNA is TGCAGCGCCTTTAGTCACAATGAGCAGTTCTTC. It codes for CSAFSHNEQFF.

This clonotype has more than one count but fewer than ten. The genes are TRBV6-6 and TRBJ2-7; D is possibly TRBD1 or TRBD2 (5 bases each). The germline V gene has CDR1 MNHNY and CDR2 SVGAGI (reference sequence). Trimming removed 0 bases at V and 0 bases at J, with 12 bases between. This CDR3 comprises 16 residues. For the CDR3, the DNA is TGTGCCAGCAGTTACTCCCGCCGGGGCCACTCCTACGAGCAGTACTTC. Protein product: CASSYSRRGHSYEQYF.

For this clonotype: This clone may be a read error of a much larger clone one base away. The chain combines TRBV12-3 or TRBV12-4 with TRBJ2-7; 12 bases map to TRBD1. The CDR3 covers 15 residues. The CDR3 DNA follows: TGTGCCAGCAGTTTTCAAGGGACAGGGGGCTACGAGCAGTGCTTC. Translated, it gives CASSFQGTGGYEQCF.

The genes are TRBV3-1 and TRBJ1-2, with D maybe TRBD1 (6 bases). The germline V and J ends were trimmed by 2 bases and 13 bases, with 14 bases remaining between them. The CDR3 sequence is 12 residues long. Germline V gene sequence: CDR1 LGHDT, CDR2 YNNKEL (reference sequence). The CDR3 bases are TGTGCCAGCAGCCAACGGACAGAGCCTTGCACCTTC. This gives the protein CASSQRTEPCTF.

The chain links TRBV30 to TRBJ2-2; D uncertain. Germline CDR1 is GTSNPN and CDR2 is SVGIG (reference sequence). The V and J ends lost 3 bases and 6 bases respectively, with 5 bases between them. The CDR3 sequence is 11 residues long. The DNA for the CDR3 is TGTGCCTGGAGGTGGGCCGGGGAGCTGTTTTTT. It encodes CAWRWAGELFF.

This clonotype was picked up a small number of times. This chain links TRBV27 with TRBJ1-3; D is unclear. This CDR3 region has 14 residues. CDR1 and CDR2 from the germline V gene are MNHEY and SMNVEV (reference sequence). Trimming took 6 bases from V and 1 from J, leaving 10 bases between them. CDR3 loop: CASSLRPSGNTIYF. The CDR3 nucleotides read TGTGCCAGCAGCCTCAGGCCATCTGGAAACACCATATATTTT.

This clonotype has only a few counts. This rearrangement joins TRBV30 to TRBJ1-1; possibly TRBD1 for D (5 bases). Trimming removed 8 bases at V and 2 bases at J, with 18 bases between. CDR1 and CDR2 from the germline V gene are GTSNPN and SVGIG (reference sequence). The length of the CDR3 is 14 residues. The CDR3 loop is CAREAGQGNTEAFF. CDR3 nucleotides: TGTGCCCGGGAGGCGGGGCAGGGAAACACTGAAGCTTTCTTT.

CDR3 bases: TGTGCCATCAGTGGGGACAGCCATGAGCCCCAGCATTTT. Translation gives CAISGDSHEPQHF. This chain links TRBV10-3 with TRBJ1-5; TRBD1 matches 7 bases. Trimming took 4 bases from V and 8 from J; bases not matched to a gene: 5. Germline V gene data show CDR1 as ENHRY and CDR2 as SYGVKD. CDR3 length equals 13 residues.

V is TRBV24-1 and J is TRBJ2-7; D gene uncertain. Germline lookup yields CDR1 KGHDR and CDR2 SFDVKD. The CDR3 is 15 amino acids. The germline V and J ends were trimmed by 2 bases and 5 bases, with 15 bases remaining between them. The CDR3 is CATSDSGQAVHEQYF. The CDR3, as DNA: TGTGCCACCAGTGATTCTGGGCAGGCGGTCCACGAGCAGTACTTC.

This clonotype was seen only a few times. The chain links TRBV11-3 to TRBJ1-6; no reliable D call. V was cut by 7 bases and J by 6 bases, with 16 bases left in between. The length of the CDR3 is 15 residues. CDR1 SGHNT and CDR2 YENEEA come from the germline V gene. This CDR3 reads CASTTSGGSNSPLHF. CDR3 bases: TGTGCCAGCACCACCTCAGGAGGGAGTAATTCACCCCTCCACTTT.

This chain links TRBV19 with TRBJ2-6; D is perhaps TRBD1 (6 bases). The CDR3 totals 17 residues. Germline V lookup: CDR1 LNHDA, CDR2 SQIVND (reference sequence). The V end was cut by 5 bases, the J end by 0 bases, with 14 bases between. The CDR3 DNA is TGTGCCAGTAGTTCGTGGACAGAGAACTCTGGGGCCAACGTCCTGACTTTC. Encoded protein: CASSSWTENSGANVLTF. Full variable domain (missing parts from reference TRBV19 and TRBJ2-6): DGGITQSPKYLFRKEGQNVTLSCEQNLNHDAMYWYRQDPGQGLRLIYYSQIVNDFQKGDIAEGYSVSREKKESFPLTVTSAQKNPTAFYLCASSSWTENSGANVLTFGAGSRLTVL.